The sequence of this TCR beta chain was determined in a study of cytomegalovirus exposure and HLA in healthy donors. Study details: One earlier analysis, a look at roughly 180 million T cells, found 100 million to 130 million unique TCR beta sequences.

Trimming took 0 bases from V and 4 from J; bases not matched to a gene: 2. CDR1 is SGDLS, CDR2 YYNGEE, per germline. The CDR3 covers 15 residues. Findings and caveats of the study: Reports showed the classifier diagnosing cytomegalovirus status with high specificity and sensitivity. TCR beta V- and J-gene trimming was later associated with a missense DCLRE1C variant. Donors belonging to an Asian-associated ancestry cluster reportedly showed fewer N-insertions in productive TCRs than the roughly 670-donor mean, according to what a later analysis found.

On this clone: Its antigen is not identified.

PCR primers comprised 60 Vbeta and 13 Jbeta primers. Using immunoSEQ multiplex PCR, the repertoire was profiled, and TCRdb retains in-frame clones only, with some absent. The profile shows fewer than 150,000 clones, 82% of them singletons. The V call is TRBV9, the J call TRBJ2-3; 10 bases agree with TRBD2. Sample: PBMCs. The receptor's source is a male donor in good health and CMV-seronegative. CDR3 region: CASSVGTSGADTQYF. The CDR3 DNA follows: TGTGCCAGCAGCGTAGGGACTAGCGGAGCAGATACGCAGTATTTT.